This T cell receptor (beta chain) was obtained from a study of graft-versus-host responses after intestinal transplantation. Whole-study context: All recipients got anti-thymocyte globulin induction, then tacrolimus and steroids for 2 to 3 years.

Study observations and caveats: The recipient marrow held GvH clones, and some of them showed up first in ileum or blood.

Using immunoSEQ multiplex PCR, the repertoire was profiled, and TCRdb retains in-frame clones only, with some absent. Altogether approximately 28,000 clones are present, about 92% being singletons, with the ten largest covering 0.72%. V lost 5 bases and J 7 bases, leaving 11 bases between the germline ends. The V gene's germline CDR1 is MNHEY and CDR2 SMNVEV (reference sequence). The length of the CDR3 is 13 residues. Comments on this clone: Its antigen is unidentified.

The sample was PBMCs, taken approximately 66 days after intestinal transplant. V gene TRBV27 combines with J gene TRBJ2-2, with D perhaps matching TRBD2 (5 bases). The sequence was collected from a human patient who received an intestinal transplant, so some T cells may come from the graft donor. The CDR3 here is CASSADGVGELFF. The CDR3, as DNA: TGTGCCAGCAGTGCGGACGGGGTCGGGGAGCTGTTTTTT.